This passage covers 3 T cell receptor beta chains from one sample sequenced in a study of CD8 T cells in ankylosing spondylitis. Each CDR3 protein gets one entry after TCRdb re-called the 5' RACE reads with MiXCR. The sample carries 750,000 to 850,000 distinct CDR3 sequences, about 11% recorded once. Findings and limits, study-wide: Ankylosing spondylitis blood appeared to carry a characteristic TCR beta motif of eight or nine highly homologous variants.

Their antigen targets remain unknown. Sequences were obtained from blood, either unsorted or a sorted T cell fraction (not recorded which). All receptors derive from a male donor with ankylosing spondylitis.

The chain links TRBV11-2 to TRBJ2-5, with 8 positions matching TRBD2. Germline CDR1 reads SGHAT; CDR2 reads FQNNGV. J was trimmed by 4 bases and V by 3 bases; bases with no gene match: 4. CDR3 length: 14 amino acids. CDR3 protein: CASSLREVRETQYF. The CDR3 DNA follows: TGTGCCAGCAGCTTGCGGGAGGTTCGAGAGACCCAGTACTTC.

The V and J genes are TRBV7-9 and TRBJ1-2; D not certain. The CDR3 consists of 12 residues. V was pared by 11 bases and J by 8 bases, with 18 bases between. Germline V gives CDR1 SEHNR, CDR2 FQNEAQ (reference sequence). For the CDR3, the DNA is TGTGCCGCTAGGGCGAACGGGGAGGGCTACACCTTC. Protein: CAARANGEGYTF.

This clonotype has at least ten counts. The rearrangement joins TRBV5-1 to TRBJ1-2; perhaps TRBD1 as D (5 bases). With 2 bases removed from V and 5 bases from J, the gap between germline ends came to 10 bases. Germline loops: CDR1 SGHRS, CDR2 YFSETQ. The CDR3 spans 13 residues. The CDR3 DNA is TGCGCCAGCAGCTTCGGGGGAGAATATGGCTACACCTTC. Translated, it gives CASSFGGEYGYTF.